A few counts support the clone carrying this TCR beta chain. The sample comes from a study of blood T cell repertoires in COVID-19. The method was immunoSEQ multiplex PCR; TCRdb's version includes in-frame clones alone and lacks a portion of them. The data contain about 400,000 clones, around 90% of them singletons. CDR3 length: 14 amino acids. With 4 bases clipped from V and 3 bases from J, the junction kept 2 bases outside the gene matches. Per germline, CDR1 SGHDN and CDR2 FVKESK. Sequenced material: PBMCs or T cells enriched from blood (not recorded which). The TCR originated in a woman under 30 with acute COVID-19. The chain is built from TRBV14 and TRBJ2-7; 11 bases align to TRBD1. In DNA, the CDR3 is TGTGCCAGCAGCCTAGGGACAGGGGGCTACGAGCAGTACTTC. Translating it yields CASSLGTGGYEQYF.